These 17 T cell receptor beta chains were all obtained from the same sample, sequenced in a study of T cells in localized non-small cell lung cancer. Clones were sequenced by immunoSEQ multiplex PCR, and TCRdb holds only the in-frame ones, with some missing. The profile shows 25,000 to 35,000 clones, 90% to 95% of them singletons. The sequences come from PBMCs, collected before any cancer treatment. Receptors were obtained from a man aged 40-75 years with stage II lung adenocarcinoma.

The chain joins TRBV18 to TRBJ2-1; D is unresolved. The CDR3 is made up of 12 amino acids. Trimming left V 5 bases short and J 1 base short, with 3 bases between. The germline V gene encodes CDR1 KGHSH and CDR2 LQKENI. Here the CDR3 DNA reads TGTGCCAGCTCAGTGTCCTACAATGAGCAGTTCTTC. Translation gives CASSVSYNEQFF.

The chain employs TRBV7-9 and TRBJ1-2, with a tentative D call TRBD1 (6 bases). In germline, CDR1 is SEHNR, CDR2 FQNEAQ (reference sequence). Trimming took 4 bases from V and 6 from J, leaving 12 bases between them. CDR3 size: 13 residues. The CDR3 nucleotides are TGTGCCAGCAGCTCCCACAGGGCAGATGGCTACACCTTC. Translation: CASSSHRADGYTF.

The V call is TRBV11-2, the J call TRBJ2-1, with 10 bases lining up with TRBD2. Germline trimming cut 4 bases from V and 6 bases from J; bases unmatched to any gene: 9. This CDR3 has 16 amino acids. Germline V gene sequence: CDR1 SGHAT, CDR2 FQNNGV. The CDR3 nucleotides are TGTGCCAGCAGCTGGTACCCTAGCGGGGGTGTCAATGAGCAGTTCTTC. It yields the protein CASSWYPSGGVNEQFF.

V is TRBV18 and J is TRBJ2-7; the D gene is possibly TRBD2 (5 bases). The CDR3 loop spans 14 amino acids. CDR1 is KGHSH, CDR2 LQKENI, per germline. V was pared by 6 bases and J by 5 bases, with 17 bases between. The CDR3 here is CASSARLAEDEQYF. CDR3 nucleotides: TGTGCCAGCTCGGCCCGGCTAGCAGAGGACGAGCAGTACTTC.

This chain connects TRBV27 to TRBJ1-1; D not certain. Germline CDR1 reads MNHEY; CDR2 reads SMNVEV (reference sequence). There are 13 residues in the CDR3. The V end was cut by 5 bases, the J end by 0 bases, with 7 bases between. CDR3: CASSPQMNTEAFF. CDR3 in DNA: TGTGCCAGCAGTCCCCAGATGAACACTGAAGCTTTCTTT.

CDR3 DNA: TGTGCCAGCAGTGAAGACAGGGTCTACGAGCAGTACTTC. Translated: CASSEDRVYEQYF. The chain couples TRBV25-1 to TRBJ2-7; 7 nucleotides align to TRBD1. The CDR3 contains 13 residues. The germline gives CDR1 MGHDK, CDR2 SYGVNS. V lost 2 bases to trimming and J lost 3 bases; unmatched junction nucleotides: 1.

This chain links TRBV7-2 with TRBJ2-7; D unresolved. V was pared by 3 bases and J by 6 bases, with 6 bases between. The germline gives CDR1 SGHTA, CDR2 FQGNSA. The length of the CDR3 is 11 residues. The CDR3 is CASSFSIEQYF. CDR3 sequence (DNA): TGTGCCAGCAGCTTCAGCATCGAGCAGTACTTC.

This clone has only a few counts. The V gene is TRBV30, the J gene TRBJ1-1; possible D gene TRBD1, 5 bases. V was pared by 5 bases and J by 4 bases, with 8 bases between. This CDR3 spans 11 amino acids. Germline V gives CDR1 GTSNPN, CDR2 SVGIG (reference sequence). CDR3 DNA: TGTGCCTGGTCGGGGCGCACTGAAGCTTTCTTT. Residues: CAWSGRTEAFF.

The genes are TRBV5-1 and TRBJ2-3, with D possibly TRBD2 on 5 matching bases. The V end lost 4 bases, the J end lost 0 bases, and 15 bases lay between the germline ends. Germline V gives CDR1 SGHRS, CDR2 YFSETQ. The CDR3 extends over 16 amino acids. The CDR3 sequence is CASSLGPSGSTDTQYF. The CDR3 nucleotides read TGCGCCAGCAGCCTGGGCCCATCGGGAAGCACAGATACGCAGTATTTT.

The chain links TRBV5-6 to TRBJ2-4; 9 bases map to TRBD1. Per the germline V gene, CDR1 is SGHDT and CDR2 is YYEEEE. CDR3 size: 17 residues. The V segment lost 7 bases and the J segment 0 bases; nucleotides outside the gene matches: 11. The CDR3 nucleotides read TGTGCCAGCGGATTACAGGGGGCTCTATTAGCCAAAAACATTCAGTACTTC. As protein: CASGLQGALLAKNIQYF. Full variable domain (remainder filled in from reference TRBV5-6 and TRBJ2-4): DAGVTQSPTHLIKTRGQQVTLRCSPKSGHDTVSWYQQALGQGPQFIFQYYEEEERQRGNFPDRFSGHQFPNYSSELNVNALLLGDSALYLCASGLQGALLAKNIQYFGAGTRLSVL.

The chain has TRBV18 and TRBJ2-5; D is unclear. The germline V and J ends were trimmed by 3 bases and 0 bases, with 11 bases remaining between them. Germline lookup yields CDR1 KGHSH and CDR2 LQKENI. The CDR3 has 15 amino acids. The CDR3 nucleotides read TGTGCCAGCTCACCCCCGGCTCAGTACCAAGAGACCCAGTACTTC. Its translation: CASSPPAQYQETQYF. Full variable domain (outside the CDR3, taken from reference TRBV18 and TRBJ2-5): NAGVMQNPRHLVRRRGQEARLRCSPMKGHSHVYWYRQLPEEGLKFMVYLQKENIIDESGMPKERFSAEFPKEGPSILRIQQVVRGDSAAYFCASSPPAQYQETQYFGPGTRLLVL.

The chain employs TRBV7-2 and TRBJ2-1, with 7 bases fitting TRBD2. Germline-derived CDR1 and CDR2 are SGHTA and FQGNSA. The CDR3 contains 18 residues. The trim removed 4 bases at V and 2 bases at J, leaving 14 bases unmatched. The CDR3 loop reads CASSSRGSMGGTYNEQFF. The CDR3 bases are TGTGCCAGCAGCTCCCGTGGTTCGATGGGGGGGACCTACAATGAGCAGTTCTTC.

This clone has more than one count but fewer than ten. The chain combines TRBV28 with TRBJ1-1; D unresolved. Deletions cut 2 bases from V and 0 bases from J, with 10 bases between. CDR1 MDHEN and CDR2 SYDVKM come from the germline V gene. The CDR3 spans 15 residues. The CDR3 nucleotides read TGTGCCAGCAGTTTAAGCGGGTGGTTGAACACTGAAGCTTTCTTT. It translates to CASSLSGWLNTEAFF. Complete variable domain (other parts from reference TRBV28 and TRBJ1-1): DVKVTQSSRYLVKRTGEKVFLECVQDMDHENMFWYRQDPGLGLRLIYFSYDVKMKEKGDIPEGYSVSREKKERFSLILESASTNQTSMYLCASSLSGWLNTEAFFGQGTRLTVV.

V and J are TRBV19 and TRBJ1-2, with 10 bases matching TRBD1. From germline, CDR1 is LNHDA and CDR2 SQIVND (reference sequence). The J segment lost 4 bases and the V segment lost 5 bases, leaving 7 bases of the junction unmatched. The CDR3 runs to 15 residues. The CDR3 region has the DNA TGTGCCAGTAGTCCTTGGGACAGGGGAGTCTATGGCTACACCTTC. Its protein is CASSPWDRGVYGYTF.

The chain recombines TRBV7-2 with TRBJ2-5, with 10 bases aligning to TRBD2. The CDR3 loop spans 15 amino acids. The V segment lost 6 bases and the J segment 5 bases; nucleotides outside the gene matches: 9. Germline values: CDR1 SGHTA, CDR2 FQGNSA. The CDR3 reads CASSSSGRVVETQYF. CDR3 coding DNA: TGTGCCAGCAGTTCCAGCGGGAGGGTAGTTGAGACCCAGTACTTC.

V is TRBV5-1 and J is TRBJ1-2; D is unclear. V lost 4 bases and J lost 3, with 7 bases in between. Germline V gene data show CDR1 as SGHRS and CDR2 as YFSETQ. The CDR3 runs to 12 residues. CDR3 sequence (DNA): TGCGCCAGCAGCGGACGGGACTATGGCTACACCTTC. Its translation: CASSGRDYGYTF.

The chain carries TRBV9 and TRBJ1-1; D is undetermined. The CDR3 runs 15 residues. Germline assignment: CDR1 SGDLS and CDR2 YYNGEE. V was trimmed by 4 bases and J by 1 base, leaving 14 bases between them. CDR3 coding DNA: TGTGCCAGCAGCCCTCTCGGCCATGCGAACACTGAAGCTTTCTTT. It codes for CASSPLGHANTEAFF. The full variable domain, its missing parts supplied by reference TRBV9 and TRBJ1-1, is DSGVTQTPKHLITATGQRVTLRCSPRSGDLSVYWYQQSLDQGLQFLIQYYNGEERAKGNILERFSAQQFPDLHSELNLSSLELGDSALYFCASSPLGHANTEAFFGQGTRLTVV.